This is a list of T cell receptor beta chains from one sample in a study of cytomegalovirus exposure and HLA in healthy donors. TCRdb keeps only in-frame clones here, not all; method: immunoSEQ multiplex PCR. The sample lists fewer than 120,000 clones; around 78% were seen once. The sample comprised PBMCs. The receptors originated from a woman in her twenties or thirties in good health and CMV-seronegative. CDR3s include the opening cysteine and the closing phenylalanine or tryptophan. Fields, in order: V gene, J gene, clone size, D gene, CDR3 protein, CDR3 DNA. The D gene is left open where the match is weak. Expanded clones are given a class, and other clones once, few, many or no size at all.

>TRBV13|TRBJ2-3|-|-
CASSSGGADTQYF
TGTGCCAGCAGCTCGGGGGGCGCAGATACGCAGTATTTT
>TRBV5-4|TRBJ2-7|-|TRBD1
CASSRSGGSYEQYF
TGTGCCAGCAGCCGGTCAGGGGGCTCCTACGAGCAGTACTTC
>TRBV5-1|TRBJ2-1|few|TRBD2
CASSFGLAGPYNEQFF
TGCGCCAGCAGCTTTGGACTAGCGGGACCCTACAATGAGCAGTTCTTC
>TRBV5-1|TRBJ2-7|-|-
CASSQRQETYEQYF
TGCGCCAGCAGCCAAAGACAGGAAACCTACGAGCAGTACTTC
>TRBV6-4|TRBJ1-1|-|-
CASSDSPGGNTEAFF
TGTGCCAGCAGTGACTCCCCGGGAGGTAACACTGAAGCTTTCTTT
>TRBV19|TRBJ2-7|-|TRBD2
CASSIGLALFYEQYF
TGTGCCAGTAGTATAGGACTAGCGCTCTTCTACGAGCAGTACTTC
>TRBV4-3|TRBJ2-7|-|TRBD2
CASSQDWTGLASYEQYF
TGCGCCAGCAGCCAAGATTGGACGGGACTAGCGTCCTACGAGCAGTACTTC
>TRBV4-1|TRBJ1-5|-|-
CASSQVSPPLLNQPQHF
TGCGCCAGCAGCCAAGTGAGTCCCCCTCTGCTCAATCAGCCCCAGCATTTT
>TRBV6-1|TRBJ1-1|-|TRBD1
CASSDRAGTEAFF
TGTGCCAGCAGCGACAGGGCAGGCACTGAAGCTTTCTTT
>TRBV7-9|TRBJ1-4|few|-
CASSTPGHGEKLFF
TGTGCCAGCAGCACACCGGGACACGGTGAAAAACTGTTTTTT
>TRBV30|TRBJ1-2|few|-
CAWAEVYGYTF
TGTGCCTGGGCGGAAGTCTATGGCTACACCTTC
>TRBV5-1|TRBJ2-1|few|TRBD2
CASSLSGLAGGKEQFF
TGCGCCAGCAGCTTGTCCGGACTAGCGGGAGGGAAAGAGCAGTTCTTC
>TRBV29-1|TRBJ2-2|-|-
CSVAMSVGPTGELFF
TGCAGCGTTGCAATGAGCGTCGGTCCGACCGGGGAGCTGTTTTTT
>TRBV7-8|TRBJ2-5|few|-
CASSLVYGPQETQYF
TGTGCCAGCAGCTTAGTTTATGGCCCCCAGGAGACCCAGTACTTC
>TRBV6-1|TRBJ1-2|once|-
CASKSNTKRNGYTF
TGTGCCAGCAAATCAAATACAAAGAGGAATGGCTACACCTTC
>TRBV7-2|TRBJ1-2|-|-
CASSFGGSGYGYTF
TGTGCCAGCAGCTTCGGAGGGTCGGGCTATGGCTACACCTTC
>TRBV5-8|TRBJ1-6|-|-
CASSLGGLNSPLHF
TGTGCCAGCAGCTTGGGAGGGCTCAATTCACCCCTCCACTTT
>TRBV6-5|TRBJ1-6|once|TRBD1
CASSSTGGGNSPLHF
TGTGCCAGCAGTTCTACAGGGGGAGGAAATTCACCCCTCCACTTT
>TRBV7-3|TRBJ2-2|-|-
CASSRAGYTGELFF
TGTGCCAGCAGCCGGGCGGGGTACACCGGGGAGCTGTTTTTT
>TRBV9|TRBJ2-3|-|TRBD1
CASSVEGTDVTDTQYF
TGTGCCAGCAGCGTAGAAGGGACAGATGTCACAGATACGCAGTATTTT
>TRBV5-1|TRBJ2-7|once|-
CASSSDRGLSSYEQYF
TGCGCCAGCAGCTCAGACAGGGGACTATCCTCCTACGAGCAGTACTTC
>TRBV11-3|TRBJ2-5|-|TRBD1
CASSGGDREETQYF
TGTGCCAGCAGCGGAGGAGACAGGGAAGAGACCCAGTACTTC
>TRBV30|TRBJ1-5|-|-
CAWRLQRINQPQHF
TGTGCCTGGCGCCTTCAGCGGATTAATCAGCCCCAGCATTTT
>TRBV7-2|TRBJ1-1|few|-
CASRAEGWGTEAFF
TGTGCCAGCAGGGCCGAGGGTTGGGGCACTGAAGCTTTCTTT
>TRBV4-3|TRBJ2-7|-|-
CASSQDDASVSPYEQYF
TGCGCCAGCAGCCAAGATGATGCTAGCGTATCCCCCTACGAGCAGTACTTC
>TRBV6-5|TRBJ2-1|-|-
CASRLDRSNEQFF
TGTGCCAGCAGATTAGACAGAAGCAATGAGCAGTTCTTC
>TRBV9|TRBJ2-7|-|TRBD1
CASSPRTGILYEQYF
TGTGCCAGCAGCCCCCGGACAGGAATCCTATACGAGCAGTACTTC
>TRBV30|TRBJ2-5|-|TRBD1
CAGEMWGTGKETQYF
TGTGCCGGTGAAATGTGGGGGACAGGGAAAGAGACCCAGTACTTC
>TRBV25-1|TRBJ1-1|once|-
CASSVSPNTEAFF
TGTGCCAGCAGTGTCTCCCCGAACACTGAAGCTTTCTTT
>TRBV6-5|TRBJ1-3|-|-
CASSHSGNTIYF
TGTGCCAGCAGTCACTCTGGAAACACCATATATTTT
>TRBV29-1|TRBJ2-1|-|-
CSVGSSMYNEQFF
TGCAGCGTTGGTAGCAGTATGTACAATGAGCAGTTCTTC
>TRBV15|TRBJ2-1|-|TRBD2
CATSGRESSYNEQFF
TGTGCCACCAGCGGGCGGGAGAGCTCCTACAATGAGCAGTTCTTC
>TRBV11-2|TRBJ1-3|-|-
CASSLVEEPSF
TGTGCCAGCAGCTTAGTCGAGGAGCCCAGTTTT